A selection of T cell receptor beta chains follows, all from one sample in a study of graft-versus-host responses after intestinal transplantation. These receptors have no known antigen. Libraries were prepared by immunoSEQ multiplex PCR; TCRdb keeps only in-frame clonotypes and omits some of them. The sample has about 100,000 clones, about 90% seen once. The specimen comprised unstimulated CD4+ T cells sorted from spleen or lymph node cells, sampled before transplant. These receptors all come from a human donor who was the organ donor for an intestinal transplant. CDR3s include the opening cysteine and the closing phenylalanine or tryptophan. The D gene is left open where the match is weak. Size is omitted from some rows. Given values are once, few, many or a class for expanded clones.

>TRBV4-1|NA|TRBJ1-1|NA
TGCGCCAGCAGCCAAGAGGAGGGTACAAGCAAAGCTTTCTTT
CASSQEEGTSKAFF
>TRBV19|NA|TRBJ1-1|NA
TGTGCCAGTGGATTCCGGGACAACACTGAAGCTTTCTTT
CASGFRDNTEAFF
>TRBV5-1|NA|TRBJ2-5|NA
TGCGCCAGCAGCCGTTGGTACCAAGAGACCCAGTACTTC
CASSRWYQETQYF
>TRBV4-1|NA|TRBJ2-7|TRBD2
TGCGCCAGCAGCTCACGGGGAGGGGCAACCTACGAGCAGTACTTC
CASSSRGGATYEQYF
>TRBV19|NA|TRBJ1-4|TRBD1
TGTGCTACGAGAGGTGGGACAGGGGGCGAAAAACTGTTTTTT
CATRGGTGGEKLFF
>TRBV5-4|NA|TRBJ1-1|NA
TGTGCCAGCAGCCGGGAACCGGGAAACACTGAAGCTTTCTTT
CASSREPGNTEAFF
>TRBV5-4|NA|TRBJ1-2|NA
TGTGCCAGCAGCAACTCCGGGAGCGGGGCCTATGGCTACACCTTC
CASSNSGSGAYGYTF
>TRBV4-2|NA|TRBJ1-1|TRBD1
TGTGCCAGCAGCCAAGGACAGGGGTGGCAAGCGGGAGCTTTCTTT
CASSQGQGWQAGAFF
>TRBV19|once|TRBJ2-3|NA
TGTGCCAGTAGTATGAGGGGCTCGTCTAGCACAGATACGCAGTATTTT
CASSMRGSSSTDTQYF
>TRBV28|few|TRBJ1-6|NA
TGTGCCAGCAGTTTCGGCAGCTTCGCTTCCTATAATTCACCCCTCCACTTT
CASSFGSFASYNSPLHF
>TRBV5-4|NA|TRBJ2-7|TRBD1
TGTGCCAGCAGTCAAACCGGCCTAGGACAGGTCTACGAGCAGTACTTC
CASSQTGLGQVYEQYF
>TRBV5-1|NA|TRBJ1-2|NA
TGCGCCAGCAGCTTGGAGTACGGGGAGATTTGGGGCTACACCTTC
CASSLEYGEIWGYTF
>TRBV6-5|NA|TRBJ1-1|TRBD1
TGTGCCAGCAGACAGGGGTTTGAAGCTTTCTTT
CASRQGFEAFF
>TRBV2|NA|TRBJ1-3|NA
TGTGCCAGCAGTGATGCAGGTCTCTCTGGAAACACCATATATTTT
CASSDAGLSGNTIYF
>TRBV5-6|NA|TRBJ2-5|TRBD2
TGTGCCAGCAGCCGCCGAGCGGGGGTGAGAGAGACCCAGTACTTC
CASSRRAGVRETQYF
>TRBV5-8|NA|TRBJ2-3|NA
TGTGCCAGCAGCTTGTTGCCCCGCGTGGGCACAGATACGCAGTATTTT
CASSLLPRVGTDTQYF
>TRBV11-2|once|TRBJ2-7|TRBD2
TGTGCCAGCAGTCGAATAGCGGGGGCTTCCGAGCAGTACTTC
CASSRIAGASEQYF
>TRBV7-8|NA|TRBJ2-1|NA
TGTGCCAGCAGCCCCCTGGGAGGGGGTACCTACAATGAGCAGTTCTTC
CASSPLGGGTYNEQFF
>TRBV28|NA|TRBJ1-6|NA
TGTGCCAGCAGTTTATTATATTCACCCCTCCACTTT
CASSLLYSPLHF
>TRBV19|NA|TRBJ2-2|NA
TGTGCCAGTAGTCCTCGTACGGGTCCTGGGGAGCTGTTTTTT
CASSPRTGPGELFF
>TRBV15|NA|TRBJ2-5|NA
TGTGCCACCAGCAGAGAGAAGGGTGGTCTTAGGAAAGAGACCCAGTACTTC
CATSREKGGLRKETQYF
>TRBV19|NA|TRBJ2-3|NA
TGTGCCGCCGGGCTTATGAGGGGGGGAGGAAATACGCAGTATTTT
CAAGLMRGGGNTQYF
>TRBV7-2|NA|TRBJ2-2|TRBD1
TGTGCCAGCAGCCACAGGGGGCCGTCCGGGGAGCTGTTTTTT
CASSHRGPSGELFF
>TRBV5-4|once|TRBJ2-3|NA
TGTGCCAGCAGCAGACCGGGGCCAGGAACAGATACGCAGTATTTT
CASSRPGPGTDTQYF
>TRBV28|few|TRBJ1-2|NA
TGTGCCAGCAGCGCGAATGGCTACACCTTC
CASSANGYTF
>TRBV10-1|NA|TRBJ2-3|NA
TGCGCCAGCAGTGAGTCGGGGTTCTCGGGTACGCAGTATTTT
CASSESGFSGTQYF
>TRBV28|NA|TRBJ1-2|NA
TGTGCCAGCAGCACAAGGAATATCTATGGCTACACCTTC
CASSTRNIYGYTF
>TRBV14|NA|TRBJ2-5|TRBD2
TGTGCCAGCAGCCCGTTGGCAAGCGGGGGGCAAGAGACCCAGTACTTC
CASSPLASGGQETQYF
>TRBV9|once|TRBJ2-1|TRBD1
TGTGCCAGCAGCCCCCGGGACAGGGTGGGTGAGCAGTTCTTC
CASSPRDRVGEQFF
>TRBV19|NA|TRBJ1-6|NA
TGTGCCAGTAGTATATCCCGGGACGCTTATTCACCCCTCCACTTT
CASSISRDAYSPLHF
>TRBV5-1|NA|TRBJ1-2|NA
TGCGCCAGCAGCTTGGCTTCTACGGGAGGGGTAGGTGGCTACACCTTC
CASSLASTGGVGGYTF
>TRBV5-1|NA|TRBJ1-4|NA
TGCGCCAGCAGCTCTGGACGGGAGGGTACGGAAAAACTGTTTTTT
CASSSGREGTEKLFF
>TRBV19|NA|TRBJ1-6|TRBD1
TGTGCCAGTAAAACAGGGGGCTTATCCTATAATTCACCCCTCCACTTT
CASKTGGLSYNSPLHF
>TRBV5-1|NA|TRBJ1-1|NA
TGCGCCAGCAGCTTGACCCCGGGACACCAGAACACTGAAGCTTTCTTT
CASSLTPGHQNTEAFF
>TRBV4-1|NA|TRBJ2-4|TRBD1
TGCGCCAGCAGCCAGGGTAGGACAGGGAAAAACATTCAGTACTTC
CASSQGRTGKNIQYF
>TRBV18|NA|TRBJ2-7|NA
TGTGCCAGCTCACCGGGCCTGTCCGGCTACGAGCAGTACTTC
CASSPGLSGYEQYF